A single sample gave rise to the 15 T cell receptor beta chains below, sequenced in a study of cytotoxic CD8 clonotypes in ibrutinib-treated CLL. The repertoire was sequenced with immunoSEQ multiplex PCR; TCRdb's copy has only in-frame clones and lacks some. The table has some 200,000 clones, roughly 79% seen once. Sequencing used PBMCs, obtained after 12 months of ibrutinib treatment. Source of these receptors: a human donor with chronic lymphocytic leukemia.

The chain recombines TRBV6-5 with TRBJ1-1, with D uncertain. The CDR3 has 14 amino acids. Germline V gene sequence: CDR1 MNHEY, CDR2 SVGAGI. V was shortened by 5 bases and J by 4 bases, with 14 bases between the two germline ends. The CDR3 is CASSLKPFPTEAFF. The CDR3 coding sequence is TGTGCCAGCAGTCTGAAGCCTTTCCCCACTGAAGCTTTCTTT.

The genes are TRBV27 and TRBJ1-2; D is ambiguous. V was shortened by 8 bases and J by 5 bases, with 15 bases between the two germline ends. This CDR3 is built from 13 residues. Germline V gene lookup returns CDR1 MNHEY and CDR2 SMNVEV (reference sequence). CDR3 region: CASGSQTPYGYTF. CDR3 sequence (DNA): TGTGCCAGCGGCTCACAGACGCCATATGGCTACACCTTC.

This clone was seen just once. The genes are TRBV11-2 and TRBJ1-4; D is uncertain. CDR1 and CDR2 (germline): SGHAT, FQNNGV. The CDR3 has 15 amino acids. V was shortened by 7 bases and J by 8 bases, with 20 bases between the two germline ends. The CDR3 coding sequence is TGTGCCAGCACCCCTAGACGCCAGGCGTACGAAAAACTGTTTTTT. This encodes CASTPRRQAYEKLFF.

V gene TRBV4-1 combines with J gene TRBJ2-7; D perhaps matches TRBD1 (5 bases). The CDR3 length is 16 residues. Germline CDR1 is MGHRA and CDR2 is YSYEKL. Trimming stripped 0 bases from V and 4 bases from J, with 16 bases between. CDR3 residues: CASSQEVGASTYEQYF. The CDR3 DNA reads TGCGCCAGCAGCCAAGAGGTTGGGGCCAGTACATACGAGCAGTACTTC.

The genes are TRBV28 and TRBJ2-1, with a weak D call TRBD1 (6 bases). V lost 6 bases and J lost 2, with 20 bases in between. The CDR3 is made up of 17 amino acids. Germline lookup yields CDR1 MDHEN and CDR2 SYDVKM. For the CDR3, the DNA is TGTGCCAGCAGCCGCCTCCTTGCGGACAGCACCTACAATGAGCAGTTCTTC. This translates into CASSRLLADSTYNEQFF.

The chain couples TRBV10-2 to TRBJ2-5; the match to TRBD2 covers 8 bases. The V segment lost 1 base and the J segment 5 bases; nucleotides outside the gene matches: 6. CDR1 is WSHSY, CDR2 SAAADI, per germline. The CDR3 spans 15 residues. The CDR3: CASSEWSGGGETQYF. In DNA form, the CDR3 reads TGCGCCAGCAGTGAGTGGAGCGGGGGAGGGGAGACCCAGTACTTC.

The CDR3 coding sequence is TGTGCCAGCAGTGAGAATAGGGACAGGGCGGTGGAGCAGTACTTC. Translation: CASSENRDRAVEQYF. The V and J genes are TRBV6-4 and TRBJ2-7; 9 nucleotides agree with TRBD1. Trimming at V came to 3 bases and at J to 7 bases, leaving 10 bases not matched to a gene. The CDR3 totals 15 residues. Germline V lookup: CDR1 MRHNA, CDR2 SNTAGT.

This clone was seen a few times. This rearrangement joins TRBV4-1 to TRBJ1-3, with TRBD1 as a possible D gene (6 bases). The V and J ends lost 1 base and 2 bases respectively, with 15 bases between them. The CDR3 is 17 residues long. Germline V CDR1 and CDR2: MGHRA, YSYEKL. The CDR3 loop reads CASSQGPTGKPGNTIYF. CDR3 coding DNA: TGCGCCAGCAGCCAAGGGCCAACAGGGAAACCTGGAAACACCATATATTTT.

The chain uses TRBV6-5 and TRBJ2-7, with 8 positions matching TRBD2. V gave up 6 bases and J gave up 3 bases; unmatched junction bases: 10. Germline-derived CDR1 and CDR2 are MNHEY and SVGAGI. The CDR3 contains 15 residues. The CDR3 sequence: CASSREAGEYYEQYF. In nucleotides, the CDR3 is TGTGCCAGCAGCCGCGAAGCGGGAGAATACTACGAGCAGTACTTC.

Details on this clone: One end of the junction varies from germline; a read error may be responsible. The CDR3 DNA reads TGTGCTAGCAGCTTGCTAGCTCGGGATAACACCGGGGAGCTGTTTTTT. This codes for CASSLLARDNTGELFF. The chain recombines TRBV7-7 with TRBJ2-2; D possibly corresponds to TRBD2 (5 bases). CDR3 length: 16 residues. Germline CDR1 reads SSHAT; CDR2 reads FNYEAQ (reference sequence).

Points on this clone: One junction end does not reproduce the germline sequence, and a read error may be involved. The chain has TRBV2 and TRBJ2-1; possibly TRBD2 for D (5 bases). CDR3 length equals 15 residues. Per the germline V gene, CDR1 is SNHLY and CDR2 is FYNNEI. The DNA for the CDR3 is TGTGCCAGCAGGGAAGGGAGTGAGTCCTACAATGAGCAGTTCTTC. It translates to CASREGSESYNEQFF.

This chain joins TRBV5-1 and TRBJ1-2; tentatively, D is TRBD1 (5 bases). V lost 4 bases to trimming and J lost 3 bases, with 7 bases between them. Germline-derived CDR1 and CDR2 are SGHRS and YFSETQ. The CDR3 extends over 12 amino acids. The CDR3 loop is CASSPQDYGYTF. CDR3 DNA: TGCGCCAGCAGCCCACAGGACTATGGCTACACCTTC.

The chain has TRBV7-9 and TRBJ2-7; the D gene is possibly TRBD2 (5 bases). Germline assignment: CDR1 SEHNR and CDR2 FQNEAQ (reference sequence). This CDR3 has 17 amino acids. V gave up 2 bases and J gave up 3 bases, with 20 bases separating them. The CDR3 reads CASSLPPGRSTLYEQYF. In nucleotides, the CDR3 is TGTGCCAGCAGCTTACCCCCGGGAAGGAGTACCCTCTACGAGCAGTACTTC. The variable domain in full, completed from reference TRBV7-9 and TRBJ2-7, reads DTGVSQNPRHKITKRGQNVTFRCDPISEHNRLYWYRQTLGQGPEFLTYFQNEAQLEKSRLLSDRFSAERPKGSFSTLEIQRTEQGDSAMYLCASSLPPGRSTLYEQYFGPGTRLTVT.

This clone was seen a few times. This chain uses TRBV4-1 with TRBJ1-2; D is undetermined. Per germline, CDR1 MGHRA and CDR2 YSYEKL. Trimming removed 1 base from V and 8 bases from J, with 17 bases in between. This CDR3 is 15 amino acids long. CDR3 residues: CASSQGFVRGWGYTF. The CDR3 region has the DNA TGCGCCAGCAGCCAAGGCTTCGTGCGAGGTTGGGGCTACACCTTC.

The CDR3 loop is CASRASTRSADTQYF. CDR3 nucleotide sequence: TGTGCCAGCAGGGCTAGCACTAGGTCTGCAGATACGCAGTATTTT. The chain carries TRBV28 and TRBJ2-3; a possible D gene is TRBD2 (5 bases). Germline-derived CDR1 and CDR2 are MDHEN and SYDVKM. The CDR3 is made up of 15 amino acids. V gave up 6 bases and J gave up 4 bases, with 17 bases separating them. Using reference TRBV28 and TRBJ2-3 for the parts outside the CDR3, the full variable domain is DVKVTQSSRYLVKRTGEKVFLECVQDMDHENMFWYRQDPGLGLRLIYFSYDVKMKEKGDIPEGYSVSREKKERFSLILESASTNQTSMYLCASRASTRSADTQYFGPGTRLTVL.